These 10 T cell receptor beta chains share one sample of origin, sequenced in a study of T cells in women clearing cervical HPV infection. Repertoires were generated with immunoSEQ multiplex PCR, while TCRdb's copy carries only in-frame clones and drops some. The table for this sample gives some 30,000 clones. Sequenced input: blood buffy coat. These TCRs come from a woman between 18 and 69 years old with a cervical HPV16 infection that either progressed to CIN3+ or cleared (not recorded which).

In the case of this clone: The sequence runs out 3 residues before the end of the CDR3; the remainder is reconstructed from the germline J gene. The chain recombines TRBV20-1 with TRBJ2-3, with 12 bases matching TRBD2. Germline CDR1 DFQATT, CDR2 SNEGSKA (reference sequence). Trimming took 0 bases from V and 1 from J; bases not matched to a gene: 8. The length of the CDR3 is 18 residues. CDR3: CSARDGGLAGGGTDTQYF. Incomplete CDR3 DNA: TGCAGTGCTAGAGATGGGGGGCTAGCGGGGGGGGGCACAGATACG.

Concerning this clone itself: Read sequence stops 3 residues before the CDR3 end, and the germline J gene provides the missing end. The chain employs TRBV2 and TRBJ1-2; TRBD1 might be the D (6 bases). V was pared by 6 bases and J by 6 bases, with 11 bases between. In germline, CDR1 is SNHLY, CDR2 FYNNEI. The CDR3 totals 12 residues. The CDR3 reads CASRDDRNGYTF. Incomplete CDR3 DNA: TGTGCCAGCAGGGATGACAGGAATGGC.

A word on this clone: The CDR3 is cut off 3 residues early in the read; its end comes from the germline J gene. The chain joins TRBV15 to TRBJ2-5; maybe TRBD1 (6 bases). The V gene lost 5 bases and the J gene lost 7 bases, with 14 bases spanning the gap. From germline, CDR1 is LNHNV and CDR2 YYDKDF (reference sequence). The CDR3 totals 13 residues. The CDR3 spells CATSGRLQGTQYF. CDR3 DNA, as far as it was read: TGTGCCACCAGCGGGAGACTACAGGGGACC. The variable domain in full, with the rest retrieved from reference TRBV15 and TRBJ2-5, is DAMVIQNPRYQVTQFGKPVTLSCSQTLNHNVMYWYQQKSSQAPKLLFHYYDKDFNNEADTPDNFQSRRPNTSFCFLDIRSPGLGDTAMYLCATSGRLQGTQYFGPGTRLLVL.

Comment on this clone: The read stops 3 residues short of the end of the CDR3; the missing end is completed from the germline J gene. This chain links TRBV20-1 with TRBJ1-2; TRBD1 agrees at 8 bases. The CDR3 has 15 residues. J was trimmed by 3 bases and V by 6 bases; bases with no gene match: 12. The germline V gene has CDR1 DFQATT and CDR2 SNEGSKA (reference sequence). CDR3 sequence reads: CSAQTGALEYYGYTF. CDR3 DNA (partial): TGCAGTGCCCAGACAGGGGCGCTGGAGTACTATGGC.

Note on this clone: With the read ending 3 residues before the CDR3 end, the germline J gene is used to fill in that end. The V gene is TRBV7-2, the J gene TRBJ1-2, with TRBD1 identical over 7 bases. In germline, CDR1 is SGHTA, CDR2 FQGNSA. The CDR3 sequence is 14 residues long. V lost 6 bases to trimming and J lost 3 bases; unmatched junction nucleotides: 7. The CDR3 loop is CASSYNQGDYGYTF. CDR3 DNA, as far as it was read: TGTGCCAGCAGTTATAATCAGGGGGACTATGGC.

As to this clone: The observed sequence ends 3 residues before the CDR3 terminus, with the missing tail filled in from the germline J gene. This rearrangement joins TRBV10-1 to TRBJ2-5, with 10 bases fitting TRBD1. Germline V lookup: CDR1 WNHNN, CDR2 SYGVQD (reference sequence). The length of the CDR3 is 16 residues. The junction had 14 bases not matched to a gene; V was cut back by 9 bases and J by 4 bases. CDR3 sequence: CASQPSPGQGPETQYF. The part of the CDR3 DNA that was read is TGCGCCAGTCAGCCCTCCCCGGGACAGGGGCCAGAGACC.

Comment on this clone: The sequenced fragment ends 3 residues before the CDR3 boundary, so the rest is inferred from the germline J gene. This chain links TRBV7-2 with TRBJ1-5; D is perhaps TRBD1 (5 bases). This CDR3 contains 15 residues. Germline CDR1 reads SGHTA; CDR2 reads FQGNSA. This chain's CDR3 is CASSQLGLDTDPQHF. The part of the CDR3 DNA that was read is TGTGCCAGCAGCCAGTTGGGACTAGACACAGATCCC.

Regarding this clone: The missing CDR3 end, 3 residues past where the read stops, is filled in from the germline J gene. The gene calls are TRBV20-1 and TRBJ2-6; possible D gene TRBD1, 5 bases. The CDR3 has 17 residues. The germline V and J ends were trimmed by 2 bases and 2 bases, with 16 bases remaining between them. CDR1 is DFQATT, CDR2 SNEGSKA, per germline (reference sequence). Incomplete CDR3 DNA: TGCAGTGCTAGATGGGCTCCGCAAGGGGCTGGGGCCAACGTC. Protein sequence: CSARWAPQGAGANV. The whole CDR3 sequence reads CSARWAPQGAGANVLTF.

With regard to this clone: The read stops 3 residues short of the end of the CDR3; the missing end is completed from the germline J gene. The chain joins TRBV6-2 or TRBV6-3 to TRBJ2-5, with 9 bases matching TRBD2. This CDR3 comprises 14 residues. V was pared by 7 bases and J by 5 bases, with 8 bases of the junction left unmatched. Looked up from germline, CDR1 is MNHEY and CDR2 is SVGEGT. The DNA read from the CDR3 is TGTGCCAGCACCCAGCGGGGGGCCGGCGAGACC. Its protein product is CASTQRGAGET. The entire CDR3 is CASTQRGAGETQYF.

CDR3 DNA, as far as it was read: TGTGCCACCAGCAGAGCGGGGTCGCGAGCTAATCAGCCC. Translating gives CATSRAGSRANQP. The whole CDR3 sequence is CATSRAGSRANQPQHF. This chain links TRBV15 with TRBJ1-5, with D hard to call. The CDR3 end falls 3 residues outside the read, so it is completed with the germline J gene. The germline V gene encodes CDR1 LNHNV and CDR2 YYDKDF (reference sequence). This CDR3 is 16 amino acids long. V shed 1 base and J shed 4 bases, with 14 bases lying between them.